The sequence of this T cell receptor (beta chain) was determined in a study of T cells in narcolepsy. The CDR3 has 15 residues. Germline V gene lookup returns CDR1 MNHNS and CDR2 SASEGT. V gave up 11 bases and J gave up 6 bases; unmatched junction bases: 16. Study outcomes and limitations: Autoreactive clone sequences were missing from some blood memory CD4+ repertoires. Comparing one patient's CSF and blood CD4+ clonotypes highlighted HCRT- and TRIB2-specific autoreactive clonotypes. Autoreactive clonotypes reportedly recurred in blood of same and different patients, not controls.

Sequencing used immunoSEQ multiplex PCR; TCRdb keeps in-frame clones, though not all of them. The repertoire includes tens of thousands of clones, approximately 80% of them detected once, and 0.71% sits in the top ten. For this clone: Its antigen remains unknown.

This sequence was found in a human donor with narcolepsy. The sequenced sample consisted of CD45RA- memory CD4+ T cells from PBMCs. The chain has TRBV6-1 and TRBJ2-1; TRBD2 aligns across 7 bases. CDR3 nucleotides: TGTGCCGGGGGTGGGGGACTATCTATGATCAATGAGCAGTTCTTC. This gives the protein CAGGGGLSMINEQFF.